This TCR beta chain was identified in a study of graft-versus-host responses after intestinal transplantation. Bone marrow after transplant came from the posterior iliac crest or elsewhere. Only in-frame clones appear in the TCRdb table, and some are missing; sequencing was by immunoSEQ multiplex PCR. The sample yields tens of thousands of clones, around nine tenths seen once. V lost 6 bases to trimming and J lost 2 bases, with 11 bases between them. The CDR3 has 12 amino acids. CDR1 is SQVTM and CDR2 is ANQGSEA in the germline V gene. This TCR was recovered from a human patient who received an intestinal transplant, so some T cells may come from the graft donor. This material consisted of bone marrow, taken roughly 780 days after intestinal transplantation. The chain links TRBV29-1 to TRBJ2-7, with a possible D match to TRBD2 (6 bases). The CDR3 loop is CSVLGTPYEQYF. CDR3 sequence (DNA): TGCAGCGTACTCGGGACTCCCTACGAGCAGTACTTC.